The clone carrying this T cell receptor (beta chain) was seen only once. Its antigen remains unidentified. Germline V CDR1 and CDR2: MDHEN, SYDVKM. The CDR3 loop spans 14 amino acids. The V and J ends lost 7 bases and 1 base, in that order; junction bases with no gene match: 1. This specimen belongs to a study of a mutant IDH1 vaccine in newly diagnosed glioma. Across the whole study: Vaccination followed radiotherapy alone by 4-6 weeks, or accompanied temozolomide cycles. Patients previously underwent radiotherapy, temozolomide, or both, and most underwent both. Whole-study results and caveats: Pseudoprogression appeared independent of alterations in top peripheral clonotypes.

Assay: immunoSEQ multiplex PCR; the TCRdb copy retains only in-frame clones and omits some. The sample has more than 60,000 clones; 74% are singletons. The time point is: week 35, safety follow-up. The study gave 300 ug of mutant IDH1 20-mer peptide per vaccine dose, with topical imiquimod. Donors harbored newly found WHO grade 3 or 4 IDH1-mutant, ATRX-lost astrocytomas. The chain is built from TRBV28 and TRBJ2-6; 7 nucleotides align to TRBD2. This sequence originates from a man over 45 with glioma. The sequences come from PBMCs, collected from a glioma patient whose treatment included an IDH1 peptide vaccine. CDR3 region: CASKAGSGANVLTF. The CDR3 nucleotides are TGTGCCAGCAAAGCGGGGTCTGGGGCCAACGTCCTGACTTTC.